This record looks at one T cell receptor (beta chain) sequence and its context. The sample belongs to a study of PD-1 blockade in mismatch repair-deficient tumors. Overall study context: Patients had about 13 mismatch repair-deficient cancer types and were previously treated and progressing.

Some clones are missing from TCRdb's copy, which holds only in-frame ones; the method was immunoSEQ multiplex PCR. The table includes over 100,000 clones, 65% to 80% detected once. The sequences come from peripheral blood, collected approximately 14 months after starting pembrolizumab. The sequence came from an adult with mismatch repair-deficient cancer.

The CDR3: CASSLRLAGGPGSYNEQFF. CDR3 sequence (DNA): TGCGCCAGCAGCCTCCGACTAGCGGGAGGGCCGGGCTCCTACAATGAGCAGTTCTTC. This rearrangement joins TRBV5-1 to TRBJ2-1; 14 bases match TRBD2. From germline, CDR1 is SGHRS and CDR2 YFSETQ. V lost 4 bases to trimming and J lost 0 bases; unmatched junction nucleotides: 9. The CDR3 length is 19 residues.